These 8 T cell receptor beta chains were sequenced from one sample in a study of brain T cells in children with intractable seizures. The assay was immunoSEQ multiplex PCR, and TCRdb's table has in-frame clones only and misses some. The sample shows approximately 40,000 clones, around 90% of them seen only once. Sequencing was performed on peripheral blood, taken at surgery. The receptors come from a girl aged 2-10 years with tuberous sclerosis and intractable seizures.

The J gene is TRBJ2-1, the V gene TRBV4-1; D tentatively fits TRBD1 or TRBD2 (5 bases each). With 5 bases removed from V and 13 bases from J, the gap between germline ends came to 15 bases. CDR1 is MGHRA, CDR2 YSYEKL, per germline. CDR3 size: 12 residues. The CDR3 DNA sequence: TGCGCCAGCAGCTCGGACGTTGGGGGTCAGTTCTTC. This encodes CASSSDVGGQFF.

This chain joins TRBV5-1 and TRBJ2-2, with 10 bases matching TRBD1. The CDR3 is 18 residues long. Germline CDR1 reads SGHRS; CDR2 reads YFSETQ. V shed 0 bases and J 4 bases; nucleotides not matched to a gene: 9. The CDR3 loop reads CASSLEWSGTGATGELFF. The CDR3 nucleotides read TGCGCCAGCAGCTTGGAGTGGAGTGGGACAGGGGCCACCGGGGAGCTGTTTTTT.

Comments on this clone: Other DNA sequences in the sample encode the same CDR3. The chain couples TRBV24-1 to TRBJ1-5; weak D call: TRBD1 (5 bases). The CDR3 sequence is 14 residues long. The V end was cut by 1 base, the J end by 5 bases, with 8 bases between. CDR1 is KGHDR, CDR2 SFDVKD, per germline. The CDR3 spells CATSDLGGDQPQHF. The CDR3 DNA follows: TGTGCCACCAGTGATTTAGGAGGGGATCAGCCCCAGCATTTT.

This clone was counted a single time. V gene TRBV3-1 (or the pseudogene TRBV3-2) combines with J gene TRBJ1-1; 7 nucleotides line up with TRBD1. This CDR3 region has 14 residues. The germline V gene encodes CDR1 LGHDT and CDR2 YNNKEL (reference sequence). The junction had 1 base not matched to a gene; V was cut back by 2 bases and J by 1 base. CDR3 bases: TGTGCCAGCAGCCAATGGACAGGGAACACTGAAGCTTTCTTT. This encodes CASSQWTGNTEAFF.

The CDR3, as DNA: TGTGCCAGCAGTGAGCACAGGGGAGGCACTGAAGCTTTCTTT. Amino acids: CASSEHRGGTEAFF. V is TRBV25-1 and J is TRBJ1-1; TRBD1 agrees at 7 bases. There are 14 residues in the CDR3. After removal of 3 bases from V and 4 bases from J, the junction contained 5 bases not matched to a gene. CDR1 is MGHDK, CDR2 SYGVNS, per germline. Full variable domain (remainder filled in from reference TRBV25-1 and TRBJ1-1): EADIYQTPRYLVIGTGKKITLECSQTMGHDKMYWYQQDPGMELHLIHYSYGVNSTEKGDLSSESTVSRIRTEHFPLTLESARPSHTSQYLCASSEHRGGTEAFFGQGTRLTVV.

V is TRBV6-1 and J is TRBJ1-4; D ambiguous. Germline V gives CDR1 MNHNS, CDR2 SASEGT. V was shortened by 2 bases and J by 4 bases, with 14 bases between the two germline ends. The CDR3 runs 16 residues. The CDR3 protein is CASSELGFGVNEKLFF. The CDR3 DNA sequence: TGTGCCAGCAGTGAATTGGGTTTTGGGGTTAATGAAAAACTGTTTTTT.

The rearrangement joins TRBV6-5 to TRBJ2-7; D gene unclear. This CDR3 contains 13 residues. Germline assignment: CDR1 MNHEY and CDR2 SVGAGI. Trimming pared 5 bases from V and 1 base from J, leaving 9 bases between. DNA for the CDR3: TGTGCCAGCAGTCCCCGACGTTCCTACGAGCAGTACGTC. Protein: CASSPRRSYEQYV.

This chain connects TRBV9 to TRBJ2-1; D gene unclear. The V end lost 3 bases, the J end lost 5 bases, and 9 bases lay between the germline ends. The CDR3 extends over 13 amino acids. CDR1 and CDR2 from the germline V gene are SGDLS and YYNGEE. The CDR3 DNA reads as TGTGCCAGCAGCGCGAGACCAAACAATGAGCAGTTCTTC. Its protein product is CASSARPNNEQFF.